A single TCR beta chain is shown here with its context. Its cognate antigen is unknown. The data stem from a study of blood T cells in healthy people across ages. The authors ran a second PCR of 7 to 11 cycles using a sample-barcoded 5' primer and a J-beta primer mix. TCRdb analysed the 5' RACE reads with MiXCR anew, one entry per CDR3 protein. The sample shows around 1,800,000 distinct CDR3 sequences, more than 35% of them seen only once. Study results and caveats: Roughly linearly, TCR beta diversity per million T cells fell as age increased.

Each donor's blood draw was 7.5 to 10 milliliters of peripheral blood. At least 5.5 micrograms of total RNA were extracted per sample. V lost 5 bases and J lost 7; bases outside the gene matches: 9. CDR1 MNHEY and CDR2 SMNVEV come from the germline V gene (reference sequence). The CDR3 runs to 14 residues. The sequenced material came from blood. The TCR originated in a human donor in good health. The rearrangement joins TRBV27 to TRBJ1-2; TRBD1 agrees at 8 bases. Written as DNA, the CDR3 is TGTGCCAGCAGTATCGCAGGGGGCACTAGTGGCTACACCTTC. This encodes CASSIAGGTSGYTF.